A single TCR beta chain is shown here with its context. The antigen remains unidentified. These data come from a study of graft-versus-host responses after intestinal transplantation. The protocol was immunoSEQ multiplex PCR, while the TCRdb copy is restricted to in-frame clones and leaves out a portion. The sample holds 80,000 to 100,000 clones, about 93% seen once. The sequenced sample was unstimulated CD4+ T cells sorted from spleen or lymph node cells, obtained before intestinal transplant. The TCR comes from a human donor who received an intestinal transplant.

CDR3 coding DNA: TGTGCCAGCAGCTTAGCGTTGGGGACAGAAAATGGCTACACCTTC. The encoded protein is CASSLALGTENGYTF. The V call is TRBV7-9, the J call TRBJ1-2; 7 bases are shared with TRBD1. The CDR3 totals 15 residues. Germline loops: CDR1 SEHNR, CDR2 FQNEAQ (reference sequence). The trim removed 0 bases at V and 6 bases at J, leaving 7 bases unmatched.